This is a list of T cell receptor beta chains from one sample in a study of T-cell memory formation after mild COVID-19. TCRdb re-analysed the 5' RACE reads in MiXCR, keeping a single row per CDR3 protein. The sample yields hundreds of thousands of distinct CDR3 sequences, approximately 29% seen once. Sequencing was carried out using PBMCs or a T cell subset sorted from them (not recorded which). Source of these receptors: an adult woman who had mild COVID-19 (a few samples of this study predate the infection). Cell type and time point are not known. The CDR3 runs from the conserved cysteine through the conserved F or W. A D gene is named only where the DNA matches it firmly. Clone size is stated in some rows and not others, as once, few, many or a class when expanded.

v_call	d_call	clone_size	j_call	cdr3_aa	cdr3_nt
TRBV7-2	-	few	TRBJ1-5	CASSLRDNSNQPQHF	TGTGCCAGCAGCTTAAGGGACAATAGCAATCAGCCCCAGCATTTT
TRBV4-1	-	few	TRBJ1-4	CASSQDPRRTATNEKLFF	TGCGCCAGCAGCCAAGATCCCCGACGGACAGCAACTAATGAAAAACTGTTTTTT
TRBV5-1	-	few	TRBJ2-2	CASSWWDGANTGELFF	TGCGCCAGCAGCTGGTGGGACGGCGCGAACACCGGGGAGCTGTTTTTT
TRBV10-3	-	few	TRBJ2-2	CAISGSPGSGGELFF	TGTGCCATCAGTGGCTCCCCGGGGAGCGGAGGGGAGCTGTTTTTT
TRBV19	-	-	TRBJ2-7	CASRDRDASSVEQYF	TGTGCCAGTAGAGATCGGGACGCCTCGAGCGTGGAGCAGTACTTC
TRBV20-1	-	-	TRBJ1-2	CSASSNRDNYGYTF	TGCAGTGCTAGCTCAAACCGGGATAACTATGGCTACACCTTC
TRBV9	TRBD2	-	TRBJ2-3	CASSVGLAKHTDTQYF	TGTGCCAGCAGCGTAGGACTAGCGAAACACACAGATACGCAGTATTTT
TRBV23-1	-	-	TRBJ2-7	CASWDFYEQYF	TGCGCCAGCTGGGATTTCTACGAGCAGTACTTC
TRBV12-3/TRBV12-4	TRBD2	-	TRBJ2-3	CASITSGSTDTQYF	TGTGCCAGCATTACTAGCGGGTCCACAGATACGCAGTATTTT
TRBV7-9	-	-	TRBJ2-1	CASSLVGKHNEQFF	TGTGCCAGCAGCTTAGTAGGCAAACACAATGAGCAGTTCTTC
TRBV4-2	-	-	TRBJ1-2	CASSQDFGGRSYGYTF	TGTGCCAGCAGCCAAGATTTCGGGGGCAGAAGCTATGGCTACACCTTC
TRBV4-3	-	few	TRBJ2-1	CASSQDGPGRPLHNEQFF	TGCGCCAGCAGCCAAGACGGTCCAGGACGCCCCTTACACAATGAGCAGTTCTTC